This T cell receptor beta chain originates from a study of OX40 agonist ivuxolimab in advanced cancers. Study summary: Each dose-escalation patient presented with hepatocellular carcinoma, melanoma, renal cell or head and neck cancer.

Method: immunoSEQ multiplex PCR; TCRdb's copy keeps in-frame clones and lacks some. The table lists tens of thousands of clones, under 95% of them singletons. The CDR3 extends over 16 amino acids. Per the germline V gene, CDR1 is MGHDK and CDR2 is SYGVNS. Trimming removed 3 bases from V and 5 bases from J, with 19 bases in between. This sequence was found in an adult with an advanced solid tumor such as melanoma, head and neck, liver or kidney cancer. This chain joins TRBV25-1 and TRBJ2-5, with D uncertain. This specimen was CD4+ or CD8+ T cells sorted from blood, taken in a trial of the OX40 agonist ivuxolimab. The CDR3, as DNA: TGTGCCAGCAGTGACCCCACGACGCCAGGATACGAGACCCAGTACTTC. This gives the protein CASSDPTTPGYETQYF.